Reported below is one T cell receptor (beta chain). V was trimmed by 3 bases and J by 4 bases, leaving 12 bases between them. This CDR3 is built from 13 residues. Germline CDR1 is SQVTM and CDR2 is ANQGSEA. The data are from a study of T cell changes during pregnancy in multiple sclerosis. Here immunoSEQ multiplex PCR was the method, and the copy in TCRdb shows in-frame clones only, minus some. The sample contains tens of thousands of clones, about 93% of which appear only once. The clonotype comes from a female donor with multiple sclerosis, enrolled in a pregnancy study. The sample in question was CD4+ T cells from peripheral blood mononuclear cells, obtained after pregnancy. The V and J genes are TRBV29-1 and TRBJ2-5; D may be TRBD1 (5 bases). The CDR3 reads CSVDRDGPETQYF. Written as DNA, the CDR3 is TGCAGCGTTGACAGGGATGGTCCAGAGACCCAGTACTTC.